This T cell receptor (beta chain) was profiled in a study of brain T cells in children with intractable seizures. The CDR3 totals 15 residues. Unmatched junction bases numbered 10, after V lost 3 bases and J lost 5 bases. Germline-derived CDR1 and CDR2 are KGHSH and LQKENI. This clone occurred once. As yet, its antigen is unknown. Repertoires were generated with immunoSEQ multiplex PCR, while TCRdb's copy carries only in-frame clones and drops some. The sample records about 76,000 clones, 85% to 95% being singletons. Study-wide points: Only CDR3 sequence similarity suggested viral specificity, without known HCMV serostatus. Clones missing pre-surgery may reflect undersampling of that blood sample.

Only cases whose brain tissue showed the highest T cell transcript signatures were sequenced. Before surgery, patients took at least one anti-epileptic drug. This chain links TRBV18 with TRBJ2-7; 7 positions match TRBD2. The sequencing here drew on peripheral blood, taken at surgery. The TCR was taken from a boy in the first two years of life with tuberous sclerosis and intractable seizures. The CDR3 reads CASSPVREASDEQYF. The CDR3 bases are TGTGCCAGCTCACCTGTCCGGGAGGCCTCGGACGAGCAGTACTTC.